Listed below are T cell receptor beta chains from one sample, sequenced in a study of tumor-infiltrating lymphocytes in primary liver carcinoma. In TCRdb, the multiplex PCR reads were re-called with MiXCR into one record per CDR3 protein. The sample shows tens of thousands of distinct CDR3 sequences, over 70% of them seen only once. The sample comprised liver tumor tissue from sampling region 3. The origin of the receptors is a middle-aged man with primary liver carcinoma and hepatitis B virus infection. CDR3s include the opening cysteine and the closing phenylalanine or tryptophan. D genes are given only for firm matches. Clone sizes are given selectively: once, few, many, or a class where the clone is expanded.

size	length	J	D	V	DNA	CDR3
few	13	TRBJ2-1	NA	TRBV11-2	TGTGTTAGCAGTTTAAATGATGCCTATGAGCAGTTCTTC	CVSSLNDAYEQFF
NA	15	TRBJ1-3	TRBD1	TRBV4-1	TGCGCCGGCAGCCAAGAAGACAGGGCTGGAAGCACCATATATTTT	CAGSQEDRAGSTIYF
NA	14	TRBJ2-7	TRBD1	TRBV11-2	TGTGCCAACAGCATCGGGACAGGGTCCTACGAGCAGTACTTC	CANSIGTGSYEQYF
NA	19	TRBJ2-4	TRBD2	TRBV4-1	TGCGCCAGCAGCCATGATTCGGGGGGGAGAAGCCCTGCCAAAAACATTCAGTACTTC	CASSHDSGGRSPAKNIQYF
NA	14	TRBJ2-3	NA	TRBV18	TGTGCCAGCTCACCTAGGGAGGTTCACTTTACGCAGTATTTT	CASSPREVHFTQYF
once	14	TRBJ2-3	NA	TRBV6-6	TGTGCCAGAAGTTTCCTAGTAGGAACGGATACGCAGTATTTT	CARSFLVGTDTQYF
NA	14	TRBJ2-1	NA	TRBV11-1	TGTGCCAGCAGCTTAACTGGGCAGGGCAATGAGCAGGTCTTC	CASSLTGQGNEQVF
NA	10	TRBJ2-5	NA	TRBV20-1	TGCGGTACTACGCCGGAACAGCAGTACTTC	CGTTPEQQYF
NA	12	TRBJ1-2	NA	TRBV6-1	TGTGCCAGCACGCGGGACAACTATGGCTACACTTTC	CASTRDNYGYTF
NA	12	TRBJ2-1	NA	TRBV13	TGTGCCAGCAGGTTTGGTGTCGATGAGCAGTTCTTC	CASRFGVDEQFF
NA	14	TRBJ2-7	NA	TRBV11-2	TGTGCCAGCAGCTTAGTACCGCTCTCCTATGAGCAGTACTTC	CASSLVPLSYEQYF
NA	13	TRBJ2-7	TRBD1	TRBV29-1	TGCAGCGTGGGCCTCGACAGGGCTTACGAGCATTACTTC	CSVGLDRAYEHYF
few	11	TRBJ2-5	NA	TRBV9	TGTGCCAGCAGCTTCGGGGAGACCCAGTACTTC	CASSFGETQYF
NA	16	TRBJ2-3	TRBD2	TRBV10-3	TGTGCCATCAGTATCGGGACTAGCGGGAGTACAGATACGCAGTACTTT	CAISIGTSGSTDTQYF
NA	15	TRBJ2-3	TRBD1	TRBV29-1	TGCAGCGTTGCGGGGGCAGGGGGCACAGGAGATACGCAGTATTTT	CSVAGAGGTGDTQYF
NA	13	TRBJ2-7	NA	TRBV29-1	TGCAACGCAAGGCGGACAGTCCATGACAAGCAGTACTTC	CNARRTVHDKQYF
NA	15	TRBJ2-1	TRBD1	TRBV6-5	TGTGCTAGCTGTACAGGGGGCGGGATGGATGGGGAGCAGTTCTTC	CASCTGGGMDGEQFF
NA	16	TRBJ2-1	TRBD1	TRBV11-1	TGTGCTAGCAGCTCCCCCAAACAGGGGACCTACTATGAGCAGTTCTTC	CASSSPKQGTYYEQFF
NA	15	TRBJ2-7	TRBD2	TRBV11-2	TGTGTCAGCAGCTTACAAGGGACGGGGCTGCGGGAGCAATACTTC	CVSSLQGTGLREQYF
many	15	TRBJ2-7	TRBD2	TRBV28	TGTGCCAGCAGTTTGGGAGGGAGCCGCTCCTACGAGCAGTACTTC	CASSLGGSRSYEQYF
NA	16	TRBJ2-7	TRBD2	TRBV6-6	TGTGCCAGTAGTCTCAATAGCGGGAGGGGTTCCTACGAGCAGTACTTC	CASSLNSGRGSYEQYF
NA	12	TRBJ1-5	NA	TRBV28	TGTGCCAGCAGTTCCTCCGGGACCCTCCGGCATTTT	CASSSSGTLRHF
NA	14	TRBJ2-2	NA	TRBV10-3	TGTGTTATCAGTGATAGCGGAGGAGCCGGGAAGCTGTTTTTT	CVISDSGGAGKLFF
NA	15	TRBJ2-5	NA	TRBV4-1	TGCGCCGGCAGCCAAGATATGAACGGCCAAGAGACCCAGTACTTC	CAGSQDMNGQETQYF
many	13	TRBJ2-3	NA	TRBV2	TGTGCCAGCACTGACCCTCCCGCAGATACGCAGTATTTT	CASTDPPADTQYF
NA	15	TRBJ2-5	NA	TRBV12-3/TRBV12-4	TGTGCCAGCAGCGTATCGGGAACTAGCCATGAGAGCCAGTACTTC	CASSVSGTSHESQYF
NA	13	TRBJ2-1	NA	TRBV11-2	TGTGCCAGCAGTTTAAATGATTCCTATGAACAGTTCTTC	CASSLNDSYEQFF
NA	17	TRBJ2-3	TRBD2	TRBV5-4	TGTGCCAGCAGTACGGTAACTGGGACTAGCGGCACGGATATGCAGTATTTT	CASSTVTGTSGTDMQYF
NA	15	TRBJ2-7	TRBD2	TRBV6-2/TRBV6-3	TGTGCCAGCAGTTACCGGGGACTAGCTACGTACGAGCAGTGCTTC	CASSYRGLATYEQCF
many	15	TRBJ1-1	NA	TRBV10-3	TGTGCCATCAGTGAGTCGTGGGGTCCGAACACTGAAGCTTTCTTT	CAISESWGPNTEAFF
once	14	TRBJ2-1	TRBD2	TRBV7-9	TGTGCCGGCAGCTTTGCGGGAGGGCCAAGTGAGCAGTCCTTC	CAGSFAGGPSEQSF
many	12	TRBJ2-7	NA	TRBV7-9	TGTGCCAGCAGCTTGGGTACCTACGAGCAGTACTTC	CASSLGTYEQYF
large	16	TRBJ1-5	NA	TRBV6-6	TGTGCCAGCAGTTACCGAGTAGAGTATAGCAATCAGCCCCAGCATTTT	CASSYRVEYSNQPQHF
NA	15	TRBJ2-7	TRBD2	TRBV4-1	TGCGCCAGCAGCCAAAAGGGACTAGCTAACCACGAGCAGTATTTC	CASSQKGLANHEQYF
NA	14	TRBJ2-2	NA	TRBV6-5	TGTGCCAGCAGTTACTCTCGGGACACCGGGGAGCTGCTTTTC	CASSYSRDTGELLF
NA	17	TRBJ2-2	TRBD1	TRBV4-2	TGTGCCAGCCAACCAGGGACAGGGGGTTCGAACACCGGGGAGCTGTTTTTT	CASQPGTGGSNTGELFF
NA	17	TRBJ2-2	NA	TRBV11-2	TGTGCCATCAGCTTTGATCGGGATCGGGTCGGCACCGGGGAGCTGTTTTTT	CAISFDRDRVGTGELFF
once	14	TRBJ2-7	TRBD1	TRBV6-5	TGTACCAGCAGTTACCCTGGACAGGGAGGCGAGCAGTACTTC	CTSSYPGQGGEQYF
NA	16	TRBJ2-5	NA	TRBV11-2	TGTGACAGCACATCCCGGGACTCGGCCCACCAAGAGACTCAGTACTTC	CDSTSRDSAHQETQYF
NA	16	TRBJ2-7	TRBD1	TRBV29-1	TGCAGCCTTGATCTGGGCCGACAGGGATCGAGTTACGAGCAATACTTC	CSLDLGRQGSSYEQYF
NA	14	TRBJ1-1	NA	TRBV2	TGTACCAGCAGTGAACAGGGCAGGAACACTGAAGCTTTCTTT	CTSSEQGRNTEAFF
once	16	TRBJ2-1	TRBD2	TRBV4-2	TGTGCCAGCGGGACCAGCGGGAGCGCTACCTACAATGACCAGTTCTTC	CASGTSGSATYNDQFF
NA	16	TRBJ2-5	TRBD2	TRBV11-2	TGTGCCAGTATCGACCCCGGGACTAGCGGAACCGAGACCCAGTACTTC	CASIDPGTSGTETQYF
many	14	TRBJ2-3	NA	TRBV7-8	TGTGCCAGCAGCTTACGGGACGACAAAGATACGCAGTATTTT	CASSLRDDKDTQYF
many	15	TRBJ2-1	NA	TRBV7-9	TGTGCCAGCAGCCTTAATAGCGGAGTGTACAATGAGCAGTTCTTC	CASSLNSGVYNEQFF
many	12	TRBJ1-1	NA	TRBV29-1	TGCAGCGTTGGGACCCTGAACACTGAAGCTTTCTTT	CSVGTLNTEAFF
NA	14	TRBJ2-3	NA	TRBV11-2	TGTACCGGAGGGGCACAGGAGCCCGTAGATACGCAGTATTTT	CTGGAQEPVDTQYF
many	16	TRBJ2-7	TRBD2	TRBV4-1	TGCGCCAGCAGACCCCAATGGGGCGGGGGATCCTACGAGCAGTACTTC	CASRPQWGGGSYEQYF
NA	15	TRBJ2-7	NA	TRBV4-1	TGCGCCATCAACCCTCGGGGAGTGGGCTCCTACGAGCAGTACTTC	CAINPRGVGSYEQYF
NA	15	TRBJ2-7	NA	TRBV11-2	TGTGCCAGAAGCTTAGGCAGAGGGCTTACCTACGAACAGTACTTC	CARSLGRGLTYEQYF